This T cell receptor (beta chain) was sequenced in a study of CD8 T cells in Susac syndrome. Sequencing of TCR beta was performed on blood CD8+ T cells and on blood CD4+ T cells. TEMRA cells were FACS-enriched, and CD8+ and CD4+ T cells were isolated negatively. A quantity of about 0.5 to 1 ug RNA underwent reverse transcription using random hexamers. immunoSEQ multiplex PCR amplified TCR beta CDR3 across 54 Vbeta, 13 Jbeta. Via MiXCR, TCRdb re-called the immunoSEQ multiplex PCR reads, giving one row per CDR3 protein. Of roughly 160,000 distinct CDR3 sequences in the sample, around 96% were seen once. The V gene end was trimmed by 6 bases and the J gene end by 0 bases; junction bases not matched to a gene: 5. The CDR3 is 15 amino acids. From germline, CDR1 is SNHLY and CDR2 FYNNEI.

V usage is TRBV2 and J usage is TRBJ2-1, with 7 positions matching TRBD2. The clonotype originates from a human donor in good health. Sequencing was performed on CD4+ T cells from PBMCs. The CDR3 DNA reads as TGTGCCAGCAGGCTAGCGGCCCTCTCCTACAATGAGCAGTTCTTC. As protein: CASRLAALSYNEQFF. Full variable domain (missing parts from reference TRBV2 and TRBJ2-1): EPEVTQTPSHQVTQMGQEVILRCVPISNHLYFYWYRQILGQKVEFLVSFYNNEISEKSEIFDDQFSVERPDGSNFTLKIRSTKLEDSAMYFCASRLAALSYNEQFFGPGTRLTVL.